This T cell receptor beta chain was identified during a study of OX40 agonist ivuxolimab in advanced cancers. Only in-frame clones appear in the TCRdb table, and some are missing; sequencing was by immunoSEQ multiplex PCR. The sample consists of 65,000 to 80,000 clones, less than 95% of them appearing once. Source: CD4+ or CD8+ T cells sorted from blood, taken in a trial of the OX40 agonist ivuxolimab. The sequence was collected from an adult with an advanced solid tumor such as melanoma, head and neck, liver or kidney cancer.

The CDR3 DNA reads TGTGCCAGCAGCTTAGACTGGGGCGCCTACGAGCAGTACTTC. As protein: CASSLDWGAYEQYF. The chain is built from TRBV7-7 and TRBJ2-7, with TRBD1 as a possible D gene (5 bases). V was cut by 1 base and J by 2 bases, with 9 bases left in between. The CDR3 has 14 residues. Germline CDR1 reads SSHAT; CDR2 reads FNYEAQ (reference sequence).